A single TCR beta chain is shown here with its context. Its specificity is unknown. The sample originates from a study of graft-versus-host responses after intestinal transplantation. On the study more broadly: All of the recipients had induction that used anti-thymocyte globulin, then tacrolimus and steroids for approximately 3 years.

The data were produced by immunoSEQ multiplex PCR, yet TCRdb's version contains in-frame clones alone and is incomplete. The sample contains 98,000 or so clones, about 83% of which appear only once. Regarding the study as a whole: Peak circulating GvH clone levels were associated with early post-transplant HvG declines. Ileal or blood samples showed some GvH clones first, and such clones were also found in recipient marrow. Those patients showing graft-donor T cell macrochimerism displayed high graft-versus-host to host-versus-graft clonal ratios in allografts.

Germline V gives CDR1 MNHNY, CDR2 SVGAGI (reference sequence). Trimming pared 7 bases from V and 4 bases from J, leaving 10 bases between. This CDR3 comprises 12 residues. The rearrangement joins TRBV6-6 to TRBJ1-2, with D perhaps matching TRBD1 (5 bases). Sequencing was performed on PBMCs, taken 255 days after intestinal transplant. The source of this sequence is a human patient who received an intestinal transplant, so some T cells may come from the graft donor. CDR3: CASTEGPYGYTF. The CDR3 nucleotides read TGTGCCAGCACTGAGGGACCCTATGGCTACACCTTC.